This TCR beta chain comes out of a study of T cells in localized non-small cell lung cancer. Findings and caveats of the study: Adjacent lung exhibited a median of approximately 50 among the 100 most abundant tumor clones. Highest T cell clonality was seen in uninvolved adjacent lung, surpassing that measured in tumor.

V was shortened by 5 bases and J by 4 bases, with 10 bases between the two germline ends. This CDR3 contains 13 residues. Per the germline V gene, CDR1 is SGHTA and CDR2 is FQGNSA. Method: immunoSEQ multiplex PCR; TCRdb's copy keeps in-frame clones and lacks some. The sample holds about 26,000 clones, 75% to 95% seen once. As concerns this clone: Its antigen is currently unknown.

This chain joins TRBV7-2 and TRBJ2-3; D possibly uses TRBD1 or TRBD2 (5 bases each). The source was peripheral blood, collected before any cancer treatment. The clonotype originates from a female donor older than 55 with stage II squamous cell lung carcinoma. CDR3 residues: CASSAGAADTQYF. CDR3 sequence (DNA): TGTGCCAGCAGCGCCGGGGCGGCAGATACGCAGTATTTT. Based on the CDR3 plus reference TRBV7-2 and TRBJ2-3, the full variable domain is GAGVSQSPSNKVTEKGKDVELRCDPISGHTALYWYRQSLGQGLEFLIYFQGNSAPDKSGLPSDRFSAERTGGSVSTLTIQRTQQEDSAVYLCASSAGAADTQYFGPGTRLTVL.